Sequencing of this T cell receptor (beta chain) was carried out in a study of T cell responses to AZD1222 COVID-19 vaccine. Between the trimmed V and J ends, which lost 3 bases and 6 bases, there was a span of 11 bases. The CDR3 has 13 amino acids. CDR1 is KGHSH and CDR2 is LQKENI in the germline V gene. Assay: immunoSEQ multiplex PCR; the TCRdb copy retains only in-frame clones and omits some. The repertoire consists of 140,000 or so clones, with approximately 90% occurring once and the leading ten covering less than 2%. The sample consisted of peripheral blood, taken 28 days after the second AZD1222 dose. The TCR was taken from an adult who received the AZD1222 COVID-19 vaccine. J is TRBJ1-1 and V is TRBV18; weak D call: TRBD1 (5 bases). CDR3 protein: CASSPGTVAEAFF. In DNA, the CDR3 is TGTGCCAGCTCACCCGGGACCGTGGCTGAAGCTTTCTTT.